These 12 T cell receptor beta chains originate from one sample sequenced in a study of T cell repertoires in cytomegalovirus infection. One entry per CDR3 protein, called by TCRdb with MiXCR from the reads. The table has about 770,000 distinct CDR3 sequences, about 29% seen once. These receptors' antigens are unknown. The sequenced sample was cultured CD8+ T cells from PBMCs, obtained from culture after CMV antigen stimulation. These TCRs come from a human donor in good health (CMV status not recorded). Some clones in this sample may be carry-over from other donors' samples.

This clonotype occurred a few times. The V gene is TRBV29-1, the J gene TRBJ1-1; the match to TRBD1 covers 11 bases. The CDR3 loop spans 16 amino acids. The germline V gene has CDR1 SQVTM and CDR2 ANQGSEA. CDR3: CTPTWGQGGGNTEAFF. The CDR3 DNA follows: TGCACTCCGACGTGGGGACAGGGGGGAGGAAACACTGAAGCTTTCTTT. The full variable domain, with the rest looked up from reference TRBV29-1 and TRBJ1-1, is SAVISQKPSRDICQRGTSLTIQCQVDSQVTMMFWYRQQPGQSLTLIATANQGSEATYESGFVIDKFPISRPNLTFSTLTVSNMSPEDSSIYLCTPTWGQGGGNTEAFFGQGTRLTVV.

The chain is built from TRBV16 and TRBJ1-2, with 9 bases fitting TRBD1. V was clipped by 1 base and J by 4 bases; unmatched bases: 7. The germline V gene encodes CDR1 KGHSY and CDR2 FQNENV. The CDR3 is made up of 16 amino acids. The CDR3 bases are TGTGCCAGCAGCCAATGGGGAACAGGGGGCGGCTATGGCTACACCTTC. It specifies CASSQWGTGGGYGYTF.

This clonotype was recorded a few times. The chain employs TRBV12-3 or TRBV12-4 and TRBJ2-7, with D unclear. The germline V and J ends were trimmed by 3 bases and 1 base, with 7 bases remaining between them. The CDR3 spans 13 residues. CDR3 loop: CASSFVPSYEQYF. CDR3 in DNA: TGTGCCAGCAGTTTCGTCCCTTCCTACGAGCAGTACTTC.

The gene calls are TRBV6-4 and TRBJ1-5; no reliable D call. Per germline, CDR1 MRHNA and CDR2 SNTAGT. The length of the CDR3 is 13 residues. Deletions cut 1 base from V and 6 bases from J, with 7 bases between. The CDR3 here is CASSDFPGQPQHF. The CDR3 bases are TGTGCCAGCAGTGACTTCCCGGGTCAGCCCCAGCATTTT.

CDR3 sequence reads: CASSDLAGLNTEAFF. The CDR3 coding sequence is TGTGCCAGCAGCGACTTGGCGGGGCTGAACACTGAAGCTTTCTTT. V usage is TRBV7-9 and J usage is TRBJ1-1; the D gene is possibly TRBD1 (5 bases). This CDR3 is 15 amino acids long. Looked up from germline, CDR1 is SEHNR and CDR2 is FQNEAQ (reference sequence). The V and J ends lost 5 bases and 0 bases respectively, with 13 bases between them.

This clonotype was found a few times. The chain uses TRBV29-1 and TRBJ1-2, with 8 bases lining up with TRBD1. CDR3 length: 14 amino acids. Trimming at V came to 4 bases and at J to 3 bases, leaving 7 bases not matched to a gene. In germline, CDR1 is SQVTM, CDR2 ANQGSEA. CDR3 DNA: TGCAGCGTTGGGACAGGGAAAGATTACTATGGCTACACCTTC. Residues: CSVGTGKDYYGYTF.

The chain links TRBV7-9 to TRBJ2-1, with 9 bases that match TRBD2. Germline V lookup: CDR1 SEHNR, CDR2 FQNEAQ (reference sequence). The ends lost 5 bases at V and 5 bases at J; junction bases unmatched: 10. The CDR3 has 16 residues. The CDR3 DNA reads as TGTGCCAGCAGCGGCCCGGAGCGGGGGGTCGACAATGAGCAGTTCTTC. It specifies CASSGPERGVDNEQFF.

This chain links TRBV9 with TRBJ1-6, with D possibly matching TRBD1 (5 bases). V dropped 3 bases and J dropped 5 bases, with 12 bases sitting between them. Germline loops: CDR1 SGDLS, CDR2 YYNGEE. The CDR3 covers 15 residues. The CDR3 bases are TGTGCCAGCAGCGGGGGGACGGCAGATAATTCACCCCTCCACTTT. This gives the protein CASSGGTADNSPLHF.

This chain connects TRBV5-5 to TRBJ2-3; weak D call: TRBD2 (5 bases). The germline gives CDR1 SGHKS, CDR2 YYEKEE (reference sequence). The CDR3 is made up of 16 amino acids. Trimming took 6 bases from V and 2 from J, leaving 19 bases between them. For the CDR3, the DNA is TGTGCCAGCACCCTCCCTCCGGACTTCAACACAGATACGCAGTATTTT. Encoded protein: CASTLPPDFNTDTQYF. Complete variable domain (other parts from reference TRBV5-5 and TRBJ2-3): DAGVTQSPTHLIKTRGQQVTLRCSPISGHKSVSWYQQVLGQGPQFIFQYYEKEERGRGNFPDRFSARQFPNYSSELNVNALLLGDSALYLCASTLPPDFNTDTQYFGPGTRLTVL.

The rearrangement joins TRBV14 to TRBJ2-6, with 10 bases aligning to TRBD1. CDR1 is SGHDN and CDR2 is FVKESK in the germline V gene. The ends lost 0 bases at V and 8 bases at J; junction bases unmatched: 7. The CDR3 totals 17 residues. CDR3 sequence: CASSQEGTGAVTNVLTF. The CDR3 nucleotides are TGTGCCAGCAGCCAAGAGGGGACAGGGGCCGTTACCAACGTCCTGACTTTC.

This rearrangement joins TRBV19 to TRBJ1-1, with 8 bases that match TRBD1. Germline values: CDR1 LNHDA, CDR2 SQIVND (reference sequence). CDR3 size: 13 residues. Trimming took 8 bases from V and 5 from J; bases not matched to a gene: 7. The CDR3 here is CASLTGGVTEAFF. In DNA form, the CDR3 reads TGTGCCAGTCTCACAGGGGGAGTGACTGAAGCTTTCTTT. The whole variable domain, remainder taken from reference TRBV19 and TRBJ1-1, is DGGITQSPKYLFRKEGQNVTLSCEQNLNHDAMYWYRQDPGQGLRLIYYSQIVNDFQKGDIAEGYSVSREKKESFPLTVTSAQKNPTAFYLCASLTGGVTEAFFGQGTRLTVV.

This chain links TRBV19 with TRBJ1-6; D gene uncertain. The V gene lost 5 bases and the J gene lost 1 base, with 9 bases spanning the gap. This CDR3 is built from 15 residues. Germline V gene lookup returns CDR1 LNHDA and CDR2 SQIVND (reference sequence). The CDR3 DNA sequence: TGTGCCAGTAGTTGGGTGAAGTCCTATAATTCACCCCTCCACTTT. It is translated as CASSWVKSYNSPLHF.